This TCR beta chain was recovered during a study of identical twins. Overall study results and limits: Out-of-frame alpha sequences common to twins exhibited a surplus of low generation probability. Insertions were fewer in abundant cord blood beta clonotypes, whereas memory repertoires showed none of this pattern.

Worth noting for this clonotype: Its specificity is unknown.

Carrying unique molecular identifiers, the cDNA also gained a universal primer site through template switching. TCRdb used MiXCR to reprocess the 5' RACE reads, holding one entry per CDR3 protein. This repertoire shows just under 650,000 distinct CDR3 sequences, under 8.5% found once; its top ten account for 1.6%. This same sample was also part of a study on yellow fever vaccine responses in identical twins.

The clonotype comes from a woman aged 18-30 years in good health. The sample comprised PBMCs.

CDR3 residues: CASSLEPAGSTGELFF. CDR3 coding DNA: TGTGCCAGCAGCTTAGAGCCAGCGGGGAGTACCGGGGAGCTGTTTTTT. This chain uses TRBV7-7 with TRBJ2-2; 7 nucleotides agree with TRBD2. This CDR3 is built from 16 residues. J lost 5 bases, V lost 1 base, and 7 bases had no gene match. Germline V gene lookup returns CDR1 SSHAT and CDR2 FNYEAQ (reference sequence). The full variable domain, with the rest looked up from reference TRBV7-7 and TRBJ2-2, is GAGVSQSPRYKVTKRGQDVTLRCDPISSHATLYWYQQALGQGPEFLTYFNYEAQPDKSGLPSDRFSAERPEGSISTLTIQRTEQRDSAMYRCASSLEPAGSTGELFFGEGSRLTVL.